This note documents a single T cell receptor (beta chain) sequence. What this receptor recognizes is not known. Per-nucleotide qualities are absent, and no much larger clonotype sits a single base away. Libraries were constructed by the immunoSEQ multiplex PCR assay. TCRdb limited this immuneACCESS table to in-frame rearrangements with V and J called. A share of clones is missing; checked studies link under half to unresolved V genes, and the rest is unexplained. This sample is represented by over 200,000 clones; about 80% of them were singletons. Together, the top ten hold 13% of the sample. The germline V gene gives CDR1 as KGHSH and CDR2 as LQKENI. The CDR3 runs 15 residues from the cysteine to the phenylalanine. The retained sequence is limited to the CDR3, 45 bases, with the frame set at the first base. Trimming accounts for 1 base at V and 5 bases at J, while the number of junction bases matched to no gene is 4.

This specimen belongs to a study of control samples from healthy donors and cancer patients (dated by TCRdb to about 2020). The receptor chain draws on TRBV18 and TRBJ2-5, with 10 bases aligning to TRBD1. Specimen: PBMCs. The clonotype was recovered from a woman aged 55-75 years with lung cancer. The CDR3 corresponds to CASSPQGQGYETQYF. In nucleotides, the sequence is TGTGCCAGCTCACCACAGGGACAGGGGTACGAGACCCAGTACTTC.